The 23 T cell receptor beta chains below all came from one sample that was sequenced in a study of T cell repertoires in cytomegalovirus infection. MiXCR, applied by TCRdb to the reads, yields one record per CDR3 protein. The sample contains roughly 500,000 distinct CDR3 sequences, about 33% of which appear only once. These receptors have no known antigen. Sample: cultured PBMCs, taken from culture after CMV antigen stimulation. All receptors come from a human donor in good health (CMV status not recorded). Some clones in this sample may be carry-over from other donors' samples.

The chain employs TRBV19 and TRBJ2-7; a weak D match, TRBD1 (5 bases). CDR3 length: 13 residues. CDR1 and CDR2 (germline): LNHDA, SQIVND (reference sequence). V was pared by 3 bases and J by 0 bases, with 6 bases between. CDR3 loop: CASSMGLSYEQYF. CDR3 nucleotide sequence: TGTGCCAGTAGTATGGGGCTCTCCTACGAGCAGTACTTC.

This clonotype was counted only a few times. CDR3: CASSLAGGQSLHF. The DNA of the CDR3 is TGTGCCAGCAGCTTAGCAGGGGGACAGTCCCTCCACTTT. The V and J genes are TRBV7-2 and TRBJ1-6, with 7 bases lining up with TRBD1. The J segment lost 14 bases and the V segment lost 0 bases, leaving 4 bases of the junction unmatched. The CDR3 is 13 amino acids. CDR1 is SGHTA, CDR2 FQGNSA, per germline.

The CDR3: CASSPLAGGPKTQYF. The DNA for the CDR3 is TGTGCCAGCAGCCCCCTAGCGGGAGGGCCGAAGACCCAGTACTTC. V and J are TRBV14 and TRBJ2-5, with 12 bases aligning to TRBD2. The CDR3 spans 15 residues. In germline, CDR1 is SGHDN, CDR2 FVKESK. With 4 bases clipped from V and 6 bases from J, the junction kept 6 bases outside the gene matches.

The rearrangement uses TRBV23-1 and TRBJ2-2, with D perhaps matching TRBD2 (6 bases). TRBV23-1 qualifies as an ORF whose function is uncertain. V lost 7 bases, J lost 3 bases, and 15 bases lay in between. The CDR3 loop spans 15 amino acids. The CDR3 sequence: CASKGLRPYTGELFF. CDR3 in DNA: TGCGCCAGCAAGGGACTCAGACCGTACACCGGGGAGCTGTTTTTT.

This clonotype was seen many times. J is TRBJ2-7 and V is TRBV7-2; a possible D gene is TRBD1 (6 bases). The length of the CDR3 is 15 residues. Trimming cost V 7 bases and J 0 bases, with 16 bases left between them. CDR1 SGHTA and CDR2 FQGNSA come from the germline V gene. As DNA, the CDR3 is TGTGCCAGCACCCTAGGGGACACTCTCTCCTACGAGCAGTACTTC. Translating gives CASTLGDTLSYEQYF.

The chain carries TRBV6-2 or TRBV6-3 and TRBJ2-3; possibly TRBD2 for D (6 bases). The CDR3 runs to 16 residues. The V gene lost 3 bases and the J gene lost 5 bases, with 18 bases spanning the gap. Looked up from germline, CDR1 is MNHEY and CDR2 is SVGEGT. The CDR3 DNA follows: TGTGCCAGCAGTTATGAGCGGGCCCTTCGAGGAGATACGCAGTATTTT. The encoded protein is CASSYERALRGDTQYF.

DNA of the CDR3: TGTGCCAGCAGCTACCGGACAGGGCTCACCGGGGAGCTGTTTTTT. Protein: CASSYRTGLTGELFF. The gene calls are TRBV7-6 and TRBJ2-2; 8 bases align to TRBD1. J gave up 4 bases and V 4 bases, and 5 bases lay outside the gene matches. Per the germline V gene, CDR1 is SGHVS and CDR2 is FNYEAQ. The CDR3 contains 15 residues.

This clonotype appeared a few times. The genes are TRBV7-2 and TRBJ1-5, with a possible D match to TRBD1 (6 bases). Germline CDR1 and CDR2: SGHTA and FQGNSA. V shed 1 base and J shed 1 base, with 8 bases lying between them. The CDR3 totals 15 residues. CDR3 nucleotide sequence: TGTGCCAGCAGCTTAGGAGACAGGAGCAATCAGCCCCAGCATTTT. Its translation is CASSLGDRSNQPQHF.

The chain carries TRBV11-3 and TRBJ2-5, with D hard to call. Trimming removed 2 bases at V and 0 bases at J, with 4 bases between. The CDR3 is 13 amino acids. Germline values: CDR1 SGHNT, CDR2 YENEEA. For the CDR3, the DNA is TGTGCCAGCAGCTTAACCCACCAAGAGACCCAGTACTTC. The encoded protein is CASSLTHQETQYF.

The CDR3 sequence is CASSSGGISDGYTF. The CDR3 nucleotides are TGTGCCAGCAGTTCGGGGGGGATTTCTGACGGCTACACCTTC. The genes are TRBV6-6 and TRBJ1-2, with a tentative D call TRBD1 (5 bases). Germline V CDR1 and CDR2: MNHNY, SVGAGI (reference sequence). CDR3 length equals 14 residues. V lost 4 bases and J 8 bases, leaving 17 bases between the germline ends.

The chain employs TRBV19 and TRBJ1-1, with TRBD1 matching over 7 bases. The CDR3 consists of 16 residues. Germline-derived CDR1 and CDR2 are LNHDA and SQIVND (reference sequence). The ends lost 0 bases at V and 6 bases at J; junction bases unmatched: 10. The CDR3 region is CASSIDVTGAMAEAFF. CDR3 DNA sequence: TGTGCCAGTAGTATAGACGTCACAGGGGCTATGGCTGAAGCTTTCTTT.

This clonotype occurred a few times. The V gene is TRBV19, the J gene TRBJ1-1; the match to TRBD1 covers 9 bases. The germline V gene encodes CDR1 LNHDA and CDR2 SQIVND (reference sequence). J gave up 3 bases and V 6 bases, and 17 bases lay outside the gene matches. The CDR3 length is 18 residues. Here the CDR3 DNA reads TGTGCCAGTAGCGAAATTTACAGGGGGCGCGGAAGGGACACTGAAGCTTTCTTT. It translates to CASSEIYRGRGRDTEAFF.

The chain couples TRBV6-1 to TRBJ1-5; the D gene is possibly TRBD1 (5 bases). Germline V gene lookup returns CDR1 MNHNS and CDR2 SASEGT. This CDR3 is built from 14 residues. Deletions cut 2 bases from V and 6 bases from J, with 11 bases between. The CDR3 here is CASSERQGGQPQHF. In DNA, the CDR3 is TGTGCCAGCAGTGAACGGCAGGGAGGTCAGCCCCAGCATTTT.

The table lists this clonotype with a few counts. The CDR3 is CASSREVKGEQFF. The CDR3 nucleotides read TGTGCCAGCAGCCGAGAAGTCAAGGGTGAGCAGTTCTTC. This chain connects TRBV14 to TRBJ2-1; no reliable D call. Trimming left V 4 bases short and J 9 bases short, with 13 bases between. The germline V gene encodes CDR1 SGHDN and CDR2 FVKESK. The CDR3 loop spans 13 amino acids.

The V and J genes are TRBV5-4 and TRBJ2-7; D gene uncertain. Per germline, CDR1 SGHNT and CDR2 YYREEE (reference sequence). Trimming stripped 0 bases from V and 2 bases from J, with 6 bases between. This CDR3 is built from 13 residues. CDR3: CASSLGRTYEQYV. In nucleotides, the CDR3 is TGTGCCAGCAGCTTGGGCAGGACCTACGAGCAGTACGTC.

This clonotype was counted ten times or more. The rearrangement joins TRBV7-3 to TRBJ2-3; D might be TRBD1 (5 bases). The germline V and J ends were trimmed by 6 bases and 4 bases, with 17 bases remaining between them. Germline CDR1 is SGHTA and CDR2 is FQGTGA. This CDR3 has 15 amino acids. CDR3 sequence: CASSGAGLGADTQYF. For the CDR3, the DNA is TGTGCCAGCAGTGGAGCAGGGTTAGGTGCAGATACGCAGTATTTT. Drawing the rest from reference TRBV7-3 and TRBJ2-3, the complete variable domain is GAGVSQTPSNKVTEKGKYVELRCDPISGHTALYWYRQSLGQGPEFLIYFQGTGAADDSGLPNDRFFAVRPEGSVSTLKIQRTERGDSAVYLCASSGAGLGADTQYFGPGTRLTVL.

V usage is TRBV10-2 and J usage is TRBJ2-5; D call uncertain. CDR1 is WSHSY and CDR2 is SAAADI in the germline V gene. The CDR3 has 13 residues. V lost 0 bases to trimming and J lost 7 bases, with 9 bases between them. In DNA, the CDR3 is TGCGCCAGCAGTGAGTCGACTCTGGGGACCCAGTACTTC. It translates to CASSESTLGTQYF.

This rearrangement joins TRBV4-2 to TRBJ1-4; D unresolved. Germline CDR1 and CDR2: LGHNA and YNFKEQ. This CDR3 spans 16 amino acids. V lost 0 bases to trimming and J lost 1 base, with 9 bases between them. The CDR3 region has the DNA TGTGCCAGCAGCCAAGATCCAATCGGAACTAATGAAAAACTGTTTTTT. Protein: CASSQDPIGTNEKLFF.

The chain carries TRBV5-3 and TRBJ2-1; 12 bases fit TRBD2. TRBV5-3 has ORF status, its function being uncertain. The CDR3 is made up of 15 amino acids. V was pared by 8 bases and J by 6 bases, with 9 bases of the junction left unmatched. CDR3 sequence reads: CASSRLAGVSNEQFF. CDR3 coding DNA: TGTGCCAGCAGCCGACTAGCGGGAGTTTCCAATGAGCAGTTCTTC.

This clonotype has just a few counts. The CDR3 reads CASSVGDRVFDTQYF. As DNA, the CDR3 is TGTGCCAGCAGCGTCGGGGACAGGGTTTTTGATACGCAGTATTTT. The chain is built from TRBV7-2 and TRBJ2-3; 9 bases fit TRBD1. The germline V gene encodes CDR1 SGHTA and CDR2 FQGNSA. Germline trimming cut 5 bases from V and 6 bases from J; bases unmatched to any gene: 9. This CDR3 is built from 15 residues.

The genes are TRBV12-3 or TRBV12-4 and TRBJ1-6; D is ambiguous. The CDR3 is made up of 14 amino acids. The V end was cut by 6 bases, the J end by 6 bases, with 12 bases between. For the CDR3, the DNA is TGTGCCAGCAGCCGGGCGACGGTTAATTCACCCCTCCACTTT. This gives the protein CASSRATVNSPLHF.

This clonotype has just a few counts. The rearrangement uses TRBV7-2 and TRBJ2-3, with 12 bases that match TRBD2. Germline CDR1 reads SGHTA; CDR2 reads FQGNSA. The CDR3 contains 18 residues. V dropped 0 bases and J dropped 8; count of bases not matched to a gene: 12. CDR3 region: CASSLALAGGGARVTQYF. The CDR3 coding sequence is TGTGCCAGCAGCTTAGCGCTAGCGGGAGGGGGAGCCCGAGTTACGCAGTATTTT.

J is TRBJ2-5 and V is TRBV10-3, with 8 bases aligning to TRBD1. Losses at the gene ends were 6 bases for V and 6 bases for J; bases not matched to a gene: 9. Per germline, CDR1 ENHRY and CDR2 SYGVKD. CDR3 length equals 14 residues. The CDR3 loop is CAIRDRVEGQTQYF. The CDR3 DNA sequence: TGTGCCATCAGGGACAGGGTGGAGGGACAGACCCAGTACTTC.